This TCR beta chain originates from a study of siplizumab effects on memory and regulatory T cells. The study, taken as a whole, reports: The majority of clones, roughly 80-95% of proliferating CD4+ or CD8+ clones, lacked an assignable naive or memory phenotype. Tracing alloreactive clones into unstimulated subsets worked for only a minor fraction of them.

This clone appeared once. No antigen is known for it. V lost 4 bases, J lost 0 bases, and 8 bases stayed unmatched. CDR3 length: 15 residues. Germline CDR1 and CDR2: SQVTM and ANQGSEA. Produced via immunoSEQ multiplex PCR; TCRdb's table is partial and in-frame only. The data show 9,000 to 13,000 clones, about 45% seen once. Cells that made up the mixed lymphocyte reaction were cocultured at 37°C for about 6 days. This TCR derives from a human donor in good health; the cells came from an allogeneic mixed lymphocyte reaction. The source material was CFSE-low (dividing) CD4+ T cells sorted from an allogeneic mixed lymphocyte reaction. This chain connects TRBV29-1 to TRBJ1-2, with TRBD1 matching over 7 bases. CDR3 bases: TGCAGCGTTGCGGAAGGGGGCGCGCCTAACTATGGCTACACCTTC. It encodes CSVAEGGAPNYGYTF.